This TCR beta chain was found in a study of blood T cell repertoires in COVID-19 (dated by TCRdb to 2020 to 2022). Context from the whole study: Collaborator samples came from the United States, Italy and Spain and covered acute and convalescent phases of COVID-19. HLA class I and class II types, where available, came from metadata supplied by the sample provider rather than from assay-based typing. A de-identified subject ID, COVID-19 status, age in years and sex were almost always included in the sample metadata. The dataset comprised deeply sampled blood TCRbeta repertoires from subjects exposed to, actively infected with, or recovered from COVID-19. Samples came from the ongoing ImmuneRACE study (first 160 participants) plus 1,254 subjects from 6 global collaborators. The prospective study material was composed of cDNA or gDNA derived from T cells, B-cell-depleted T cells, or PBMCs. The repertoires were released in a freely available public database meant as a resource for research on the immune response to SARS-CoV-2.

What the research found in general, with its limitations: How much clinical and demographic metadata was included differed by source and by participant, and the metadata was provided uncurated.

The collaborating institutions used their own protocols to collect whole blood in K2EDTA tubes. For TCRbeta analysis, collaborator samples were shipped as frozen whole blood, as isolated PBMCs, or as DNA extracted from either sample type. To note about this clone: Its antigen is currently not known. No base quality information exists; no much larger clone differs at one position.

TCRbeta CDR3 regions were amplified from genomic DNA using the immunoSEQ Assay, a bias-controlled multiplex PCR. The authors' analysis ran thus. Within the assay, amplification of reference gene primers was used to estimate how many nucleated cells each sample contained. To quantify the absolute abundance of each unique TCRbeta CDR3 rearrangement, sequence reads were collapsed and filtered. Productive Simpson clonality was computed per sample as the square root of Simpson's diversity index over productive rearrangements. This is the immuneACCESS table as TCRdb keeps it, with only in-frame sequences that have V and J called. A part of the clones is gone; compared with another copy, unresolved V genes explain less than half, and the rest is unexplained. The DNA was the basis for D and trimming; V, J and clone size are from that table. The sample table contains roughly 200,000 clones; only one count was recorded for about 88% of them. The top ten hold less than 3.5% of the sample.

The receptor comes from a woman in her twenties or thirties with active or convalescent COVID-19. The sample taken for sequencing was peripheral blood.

CDR3 sequence: CASSTTPGTLNTEAFF. The DNA reads as follows: TGTGCCAGCAGCACCACTCCCGGGACACTGAACACTGAAGCTTTCTTT. The chain couples TRBV11-2 to TRBJ1-1, with a weak D call of TRBD1 (6 bases match). V drops 5 bases and J drops 0 bases, leaving 16 bases in between. From the cysteine up to the phenylalanine, the CDR3 has a length of 16 residues. Solely the CDR3 DNA is kept, with 48 bases framed from the first base. Per the germline V gene, SGHAT is the CDR1 and FQNNGV is the CDR2.